Listed below are T cell receptor beta chains from one sample, sequenced in a study of early stage breast cancer tumors. Assay: immunoSEQ multiplex PCR; the TCRdb copy retains only in-frame clones and omits some. Of tens of thousands of clones in the sample, about 78% are singletons; the top ten hold roughly 6.8%. Sequenced sample: blood. The receptors originated from a person aged 45-65 years with breast cancer. Both conserved end residues are part of each CDR3.

j_gene | v_gene | CDR3aa
TRBJ1-4 | TRBV28 | CASSVQGPRNEKLFF
TRBJ1-1 | TRBV19 | CAASAQGARGTEAFF
TRBJ1-2 | TRBV10-1 | CASSIERDGYTF
TRBJ1-1 | TRBV11-2 | CASSLAPGAGTEAFF
TRBJ2-3 | TRBV18 | CASSPGGGFTDTQYF
TRBJ2-3 | TRBV2 | CASSLGTGGTDTQYF
TRBJ2-5 | TRBV11-3 | CASSPRQGDFQETQYF
TRBJ1-1 | TRBV9 | CASSDGQLEAFF
TRBJ1-1 | TRBV25-1 | CASSEYGDREDGAFF
TRBJ2-2 | TRBV9 | CASSFASGANTGELFF
TRBJ1-5 | TRBV7-8 | CASSFGTGDGHISQPQHF
TRBJ2-7 | TRBV5-5 | CASSLEAGGPNEQYF
TRBJ2-3 | TRBV18 | CASSPRAGGDTDTQYF
TRBJ1-4 | TRBV14 | CASSRTGAGEKLFF
TRBJ2-7 | TRBV6-5 | CASSYSRFASGYEQYF
TRBJ2-1 | TRBV11-3 | CASSVSRGEQFF
TRBJ2-1 | TRBV6-1 | CASSLGTAEQFF
TRBJ1-2 | TRBV20-1 | CSARGTGGYTF
TRBJ1-4 | TRBV7-9 | CASSWGQLNEKLFF
TRBJ2-7 | TRBV11-2 | CASSRGYEYEQYF
TRBJ2-1 | TRBV19 | CASSILAVPYNEQFF
TRBJ2-3 | TRBV28 | CSDPGLPSDTQYF
TRBJ2-7 | TRBV7-2 | CASSLRGTGSGEQYF